Shown below are 11 T cell receptor beta chains from a single sample sequenced in a study of Graves' ophthalmopathy and Graves' hyperthyroidism (dated by TCRdb to about 2018). This sample was sequenced with an Illumina HiSeq 2000. TCR beta CDR3 regions were amplified from RNA transcripts for repertoire sequencing. A first-round RT-PCR used HTBI primers with the Qiagen OneStep RT-PCR kit, followed by a second-round multiplex PCR, size selection and purification. The raw public reads went through TCRdb reprocessing: fastp at Q25, MiXCR clone calling, in-frame beta chains kept. Rows are unified per CDR3 protein, each entry keeping the most common DNA and genes. The sample data list about 700,000 distinct CDR3 sequences, and approximately 39% of these were observed just once. The ten largest clones take up roughly 3.5% of the sample. The sample comprised peripheral blood. Receptor source: an adult man with Graves' ophthalmopathy.

This clonotype was seen a few times. The chain links TRBV7-9 to TRBJ2-7; 13 bases agree with TRBD2. The germline CDR1 and CDR2 sequences are SEHNR and FQNEAQ (reference sequence). The J segment lost 5 bases and the V segment lost 5 bases, leaving 6 bases of the junction unmatched. This CDR3 has 15 residues. CDR3 sequence: CASSLWTSGRNEQYF. The CDR3 DNA sequence: TGTGCCAGCAGCCTTTGGACTAGCGGGAGAAACGAGCAGTACTTC.

This clonotype was counted many times. This chain uses TRBV6-5 with TRBJ1-1, with D unclear. The CDR3 is 13 residues long. Trimming took off 3 bases at V and 10 bases at J, with 15 bases between the two ends. CDR1 MNHEY and CDR2 SVGAGI come from the germline V gene. The CDR3 loop reads CASSYGKGNGAFF. CDR3 bases: TGTGCCAGCAGTTATGGAAAGGGAAACGGAGCTTTCTTT.

This chain connects TRBV20-1 to TRBJ2-7; 7 bases fit TRBD1. Germline CDR1 is DFQATT and CDR2 is SNEGSKA (reference sequence). CDR3 length: 13 residues. Germline trimming cut 3 bases from V and 0 bases from J; bases unmatched to any gene: 2. Here the CDR3 reads CSARGQFSYEQYF. The CDR3 bases are TGCAGTGCTAGGGGACAGTTCTCCTACGAGCAGTACTTC.

This clonotype was observed many times. J is TRBJ1-1 and V is TRBV20-1; 8 nucleotides match TRBD1. Germline values: CDR1 DFQATT, CDR2 SNEGSKA (reference sequence). The CDR3 consists of 14 residues. The junction had 10 bases not matched to a gene; V was cut back by 6 bases and J by 4 bases. Written as DNA, the CDR3 is TGCAGTGCCACCCTGCCCAGGGGGCGCACTGAAGCTTTCTTT. It codes for CSATLPRGRTEAFF.

The sample holds a few counts of this clonotype. The V call is TRBV5-8, the J call TRBJ1-5; 7 nucleotides align to TRBD1. In germline, CDR1 is SGHTS, CDR2 YDEGEE. With 3 bases clipped from V and 7 bases from J, the junction kept 10 bases outside the gene matches. The CDR3 runs 15 residues. The CDR3 DNA is TGTGCCAGCAGCTCGGGAACAGGGGAGCAACAGCCCCAGCATTTT. Translated: CASSSGTGEQQPQHF.

The V gene is TRBV14, the J gene TRBJ2-6; weak D call: TRBD2 (6 bases). Germline assignment: CDR1 SGHDN and CDR2 FVKESK. The CDR3 totals 16 residues. Trimming took off 6 bases at V and 3 bases at J, with 15 bases between the two ends. The CDR3 is CASRPSSGDGANVLTF. CDR3 coding DNA: TGTGCCAGCAGGCCTTCCTCGGGGGATGGGGCCAACGTCCTGACTTTC.

This clonotype was picked up many times. J is TRBJ2-7 and V is TRBV29-1; a possible D gene is TRBD2 (5 bases). Trimming removed 5 bases from V and 4 bases from J, with 15 bases in between. There are 13 residues in the CDR3. Germline V lookup: CDR1 SQVTM, CDR2 ANQGSEA. The CDR3 here is CSVRPLARYEQYF. DNA for the CDR3: TGCAGCGTTCGACCCCTAGCTAGGTACGAGCAGTACTTC.

This clonotype was picked up many times. This chain joins TRBV24-1 and TRBJ1-5; maybe TRBD1 (6 bases). Germline assignment: CDR1 KGHDR and CDR2 SFDVKD. The V gene lost 0 bases and the J gene lost 3 bases, with 11 bases spanning the gap. The length of the CDR3 is 16 residues. Written as DNA, the CDR3 is TGTGCCACCAGTGATTTGTGGGGGCTATTCAATCAGCCCCAGCATTTT. This translates into CATSDLWGLFNQPQHF.

J is TRBJ2-3 and V is TRBV7-2, with a tentative D call TRBD2 (7 bases). This CDR3 is 14 amino acids long. Trimming took 2 bases from V and 7 from J, leaving 13 bases between them. The germline gives CDR1 SGHTA, CDR2 FQGNSA. The CDR3, as DNA: TGTGCCAGCAGCTTACAGGGAGGGACAAATACGCAGTATTTT. Its translation: CASSLQGGTNTQYF.

This clonotype was found many times. The chain has TRBV7-2 and TRBJ2-2; 14 nucleotides agree with TRBD2. The CDR3 is 18 amino acids. After removal of 5 bases from V and 6 bases from J, the junction contained 11 bases not matched to a gene. Germline CDR1 and CDR2: SGHTA and FQGNSA. CDR3 sequence reads: CASSTRLAGGIFPGELFF. The CDR3 nucleotides read TGTGCCAGCAGCACAAGACTAGCGGGAGGGATCTTCCCCGGGGAGCTGTTTTTT. The full variable domain, its missing parts supplied by reference TRBV7-2 and TRBJ2-2, is GAGVSQSPSNKVTEKGKDVELRCDPISGHTALYWYRQSLGQGLEFLIYFQGNSAPDKSGLPSDRFSAERTGGSVSTLTIQRTQQEDSAVYLCASSTRLAGGIFPGELFFGEGSRLTVL.

In its sample, this clonotype was seen many times. V gene TRBV29-1 combines with J gene TRBJ1-5; a weak D match, TRBD1 (6 bases). V gave up 6 bases and J gave up 5 bases, with 14 bases separating them. The germline gives CDR1 SQVTM, CDR2 ANQGSEA. The CDR3 has 13 residues. The CDR3 DNA reads as TGCAGCGTAGTGGGGGGGGCCGATCAGCCCCAGCATTTT. This gives the protein CSVVGGADQPQHF.